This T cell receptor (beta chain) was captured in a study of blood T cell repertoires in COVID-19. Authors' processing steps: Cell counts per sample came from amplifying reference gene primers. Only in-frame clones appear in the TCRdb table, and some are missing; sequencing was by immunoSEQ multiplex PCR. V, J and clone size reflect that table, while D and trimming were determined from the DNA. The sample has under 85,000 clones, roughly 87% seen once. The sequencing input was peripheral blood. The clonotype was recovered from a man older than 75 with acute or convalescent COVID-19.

The CDR3 spells CASSPRTGNNQPQHF. CDR3 DNA sequence: TGTGCCAGCAGCCCCCGGACAGGGAACAATCAGCCCCAGCATTTT. This chain joins TRBV9 and TRBJ1-5; 8 nucleotides line up with TRBD1. The J segment lost 3 bases and the V segment lost 4 bases, leaving 6 bases of the junction unmatched. The CDR3 totals 15 residues. CDR1 is SGDLS and CDR2 is YYNGEE in the germline V gene.